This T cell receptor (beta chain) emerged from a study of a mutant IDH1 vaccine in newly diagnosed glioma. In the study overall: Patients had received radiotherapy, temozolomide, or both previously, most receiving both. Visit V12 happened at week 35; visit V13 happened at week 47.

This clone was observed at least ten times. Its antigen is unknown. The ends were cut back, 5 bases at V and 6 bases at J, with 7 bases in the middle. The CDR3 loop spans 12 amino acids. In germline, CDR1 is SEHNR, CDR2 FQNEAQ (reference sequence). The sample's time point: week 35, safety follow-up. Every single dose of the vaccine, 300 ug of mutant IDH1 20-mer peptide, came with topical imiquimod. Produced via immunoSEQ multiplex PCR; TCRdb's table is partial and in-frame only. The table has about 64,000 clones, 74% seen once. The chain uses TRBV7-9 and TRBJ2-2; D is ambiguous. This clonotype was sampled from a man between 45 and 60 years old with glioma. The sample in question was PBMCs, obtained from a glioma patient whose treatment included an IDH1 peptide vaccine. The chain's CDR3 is CASSPKAGELFF. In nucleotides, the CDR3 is TGTGCCAGCAGCCCCAAAGCCGGGGAGCTGTTTTTT.